The rows below give T cell receptor beta chains drawn from one sample of a study of OX40 agonist ivuxolimab in advanced cancers. Assay: immunoSEQ multiplex PCR; the TCRdb copy retains only in-frame clones and omits some. Here the sample spans 65,000 to 95,000 clones, 80% to 85% being singletons. Sequences were derived from CD4+ or CD8+ T cells sorted from blood, sampled in a trial of the OX40 agonist ivuxolimab. The source is an adult with an advanced solid tumor such as melanoma, head and neck, liver or kidney cancer. The CDR3 runs from the conserved cysteine through the conserved F or W. Fields, in order: J gene, clone size, V gene, D gene, CDR3 DNA, CDR3 protein. D genes are given only for firm matches. Size values are once, few and many counts, or a class for expanded clones, and some rows have none.

j_call: TRBJ1-3
clone_size: few
v_call: TRBV9
d_call: -
cdr3_nt: TGTGCCAGCAGCGTAGGCAGGGCGGCCGGAAACACCATATATTTT
cdr3_aa: CASSVGRAAGNTIYF

j_call: TRBJ1-3
clone_size: few
v_call: TRBV6-1
d_call: -
cdr3_nt: TGTGCCAGCAGTGAAGCGCTTCGGGGATCTGGAAACACCATATATTTT
cdr3_aa: CASSEALRGSGNTIYF

j_call: TRBJ2-5
clone_size: -
v_call: TRBV7-2
d_call: -
cdr3_nt: TGTGCCAGCAGCCATTCGACAGTGTACCAAGAGACCCAGTACTTC
cdr3_aa: CASSHSTVYQETQYF

j_call: TRBJ2-7
clone_size: few
v_call: TRBV9
d_call: TRBD2
cdr3_nt: TGTGCCAGCAGCGCCAGCGCGGGAGGGCCCCACGAGCAGTACTTC
cdr3_aa: CASSASAGGPHEQYF

j_call: TRBJ2-6
clone_size: -
v_call: TRBV4-1
d_call: TRBD1
cdr3_nt: TGCGCCAGCAGCCTTCGACAGGGCATTGGTGGGGCCAACGTCCTGACTTTC
cdr3_aa: CASSLRQGIGGANVLTF

j_call: TRBJ1-5
clone_size: -
v_call: TRBV10-2
d_call: -
cdr3_nt: TGCGCCAGCAGTGAGTCAGGAGGTAGCAATCAGCCCCAGCATTTT
cdr3_aa: CASSESGGSNQPQHF

j_call: TRBJ2-3
clone_size: few
v_call: TRBV11-1
d_call: -
cdr3_nt: TGTGCCAGCAGCTTTGGGTTCACAGATACGCAGTATTTT
cdr3_aa: CASSFGFTDTQYF

j_call: TRBJ1-1
clone_size: once
v_call: TRBV2
d_call: -
cdr3_nt: TGTGCCAGCAGTGCCCAGGGGTTTCGTAATAGGAACACTGAAGCTTTCTTT
cdr3_aa: CASSAQGFRNRNTEAFF

j_call: TRBJ2-5
clone_size: -
v_call: TRBV27
d_call: -
cdr3_nt: TGTGCCAGCAGTTTAAGCAGCTCGGGCGTGGAGACCCAGTACTTC
cdr3_aa: CASSLSSSGVETQYF

j_call: TRBJ1-1
clone_size: -
v_call: TRBV5-1
d_call: TRBD1
cdr3_nt: TGCGCCAGCAGCTCACGACAGGGCAGGAACACTGAAGCTTTCTTT
cdr3_aa: CASSSRQGRNTEAFF

j_call: TRBJ2-7
clone_size: -
v_call: TRBV6-5
d_call: TRBD1
cdr3_nt: TGTGCCAGCAGTTACTCTGGGACAGGGAGCGAGCAGTACTTC
cdr3_aa: CASSYSGTGSEQYF

j_call: TRBJ2-2
clone_size: -
v_call: TRBV6-1
d_call: TRBD1
cdr3_nt: TGTGCCAGCAGTAACAGACAGGGAAGCACCGGGGAGCTGTTTTTT
cdr3_aa: CASSNRQGSTGELFF

j_call: TRBJ2-7
clone_size: -
v_call: TRBV4-1
d_call: TRBD1
cdr3_nt: TGCGCCAGCAGCCAAGAAGGGACAGGGACCAACGAGCAGTACTTC
cdr3_aa: CASSQEGTGTNEQYF

j_call: TRBJ1-6
clone_size: -
v_call: TRBV6-5
d_call: -
cdr3_nt: TGTGCCAGCAGTAATAGAGGCTCCTATAATTCACCCCTCCACTTT
cdr3_aa: CASSNRGSYNSPLHF

j_call: TRBJ1-5
clone_size: -
v_call: TRBV30
d_call: -
cdr3_nt: TGTGCCTGGACGGCGGGGGGCGATAATCAGCCCCAGCATTTT
cdr3_aa: CAWTAGGDNQPQHF

j_call: TRBJ1-3
clone_size: few
v_call: TRBV6-1
d_call: -
cdr3_nt: TGTGCCAGCAGTGATGTGACTCTCTCTGGAAACACCATATATTTT
cdr3_aa: CASSDVTLSGNTIYF

j_call: TRBJ2-3
clone_size: -
v_call: TRBV5-6
d_call: TRBD1
cdr3_nt: TGTGCCAGCAGCCCCGGGACAGGGGTGGATACGCAGTATTTT
cdr3_aa: CASSPGTGVDTQYF

j_call: TRBJ2-7
clone_size: -
v_call: TRBV5-1
d_call: -
cdr3_nt: TGCGCCAGCAAAATAGGTCCACTCACCCCCGATTGGCAGTACTTC
cdr3_aa: CASKIGPLTPDWQYF

j_call: TRBJ2-3
clone_size: -
v_call: TRBV19
d_call: TRBD2
cdr3_nt: TGTGCCAGTAGCTCGGGCGGGGGGCTCACAGATACGCAGTATTTT
cdr3_aa: CASSSGGGLTDTQYF

j_call: TRBJ2-7
clone_size: -
v_call: TRBV5-3
d_call: -
cdr3_nt: TGTGCCAGAAGCCCTGGGGCCAGTCCTCCCTACGAGCAGTACTTC
cdr3_aa: CARSPGASPPYEQYF

j_call: TRBJ2-1
clone_size: -
v_call: TRBV6-6
d_call: -
cdr3_nt: TGTGCCAGCAGTTACTCGATGGACGCCCCTTTGGGGCAGTTCTTC
cdr3_aa: CASSYSMDAPLGQFF

j_call: TRBJ2-5
clone_size: -
v_call: TRBV4-1
d_call: TRBD1
cdr3_nt: TGCGCCAGCAGCCAAGAATCGAAGGACAGGGTACGAAAGACCCAGTACTTC
cdr3_aa: CASSQESKDRVRKTQYF

j_call: TRBJ2-5
clone_size: -
v_call: TRBV7-7
d_call: TRBD2
cdr3_nt: TGTGCCAGCAGCTTAATAGCGGGAAGGGACCAGTACTTC
cdr3_aa: CASSLIAGRDQYF

j_call: TRBJ2-1
clone_size: -
v_call: TRBV29-1
d_call: TRBD2
cdr3_nt: TGCAGCGTCCAACTAGCGGGAGGGAGTAATGAGCAGTTCTTC
cdr3_aa: CSVQLAGGSNEQFF

j_call: TRBJ1-3
clone_size: -
v_call: TRBV4-3
d_call: -
cdr3_nt: TGCGCCAGCAGCCAAACTGCCGGGCCGGGGTCTGGAAACACCATATATTTT
cdr3_aa: CASSQTAGPGSGNTIYF

j_call: TRBJ2-5
clone_size: -
v_call: TRBV7-2
d_call: -
cdr3_nt: TGTGCCAGCAGCTTAGTAGTCTCAAGGGGGGAGACCCAGTACTTC
cdr3_aa: CASSLVVSRGETQYF

j_call: TRBJ1-5
clone_size: -
v_call: TRBV18
d_call: -
cdr3_nt: TGTGCCAGCTCACCATCGGCAGGGGCTCAGCCCCAGCATTTT
cdr3_aa: CASSPSAGAQPQHF

j_call: TRBJ2-3
clone_size: -
v_call: TRBV9
d_call: TRBD2
cdr3_nt: TGTGCCAGCAGCCCACTAGCGGGAGGGTTAACGGATACGCAGTATTTT
cdr3_aa: CASSPLAGGLTDTQYF

j_call: TRBJ2-3
clone_size: -
v_call: TRBV27
d_call: TRBD2
cdr3_nt: TGTGCCAGCAGTGGGCCTAGCGGGACCACAGATACGCAGTATTTT
cdr3_aa: CASSGPSGTTDTQYF

j_call: TRBJ2-2
clone_size: few
v_call: TRBV21-1
d_call: -
cdr3_nt: TGTGCCTACTTCGGCGACACCGGGGAGCTGTTTTTT
cdr3_aa: CAYFGDTGELFF